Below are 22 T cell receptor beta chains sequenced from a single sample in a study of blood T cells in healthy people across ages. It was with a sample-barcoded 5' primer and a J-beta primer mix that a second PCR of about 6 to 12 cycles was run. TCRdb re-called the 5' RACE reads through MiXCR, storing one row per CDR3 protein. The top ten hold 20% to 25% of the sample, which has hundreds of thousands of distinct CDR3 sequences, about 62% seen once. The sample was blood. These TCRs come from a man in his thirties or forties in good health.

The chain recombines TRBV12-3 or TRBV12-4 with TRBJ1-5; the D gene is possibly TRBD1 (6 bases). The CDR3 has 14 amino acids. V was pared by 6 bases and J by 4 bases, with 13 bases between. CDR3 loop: CASSFVGQNQPQHF. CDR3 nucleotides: TGTGCCAGCAGCTTCGTAGGACAGAATCAGCCCCAGCATTTT.

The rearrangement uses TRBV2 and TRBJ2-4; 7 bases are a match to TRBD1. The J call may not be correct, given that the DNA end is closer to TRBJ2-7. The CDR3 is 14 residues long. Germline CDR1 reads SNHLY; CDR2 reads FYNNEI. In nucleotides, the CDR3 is TGTGCCAGCAGAACGGACAGGCGCGCCTACGAGCAGTACTTC. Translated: CASRTDRRAYEQYF.

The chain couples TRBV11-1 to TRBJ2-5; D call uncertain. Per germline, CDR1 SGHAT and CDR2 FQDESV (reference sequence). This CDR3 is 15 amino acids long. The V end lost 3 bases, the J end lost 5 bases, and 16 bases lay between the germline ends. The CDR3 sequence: CASSLSSAVLETQYF. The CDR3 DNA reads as TGTGCCAGCAGCTTGTCCAGCGCCGTCCTGGAGACCCAGTACTTC.

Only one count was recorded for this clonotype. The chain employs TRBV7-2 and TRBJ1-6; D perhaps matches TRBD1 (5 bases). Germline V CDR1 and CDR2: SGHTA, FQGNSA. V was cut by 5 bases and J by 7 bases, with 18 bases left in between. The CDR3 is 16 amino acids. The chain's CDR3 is CASSPPLGGRNSPLHF. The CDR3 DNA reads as TGTGCCAGCAGCCCACCCTTGGGGGGGAGGAATTCACCCCTCCACTTT. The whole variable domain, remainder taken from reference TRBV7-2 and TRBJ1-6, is GAGVSQSPSNKVTEKGKDVELRCDPISGHTALYWYRQSLGQGLEFLIYFQGNSAPDKSGLPSDRFSAERTGGSVSTLTIQRTQQEDSAVYLCASSPPLGGRNSPLHFGNGTRLTVT.

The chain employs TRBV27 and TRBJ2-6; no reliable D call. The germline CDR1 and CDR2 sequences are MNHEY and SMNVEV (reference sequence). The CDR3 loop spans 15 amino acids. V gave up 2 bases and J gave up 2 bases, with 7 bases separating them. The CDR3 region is CASSLQLAGANVLTF. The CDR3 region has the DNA TGTGCCAGCAGTTTACAGCTCGCTGGGGCCAACGTCCTGACTTTC.

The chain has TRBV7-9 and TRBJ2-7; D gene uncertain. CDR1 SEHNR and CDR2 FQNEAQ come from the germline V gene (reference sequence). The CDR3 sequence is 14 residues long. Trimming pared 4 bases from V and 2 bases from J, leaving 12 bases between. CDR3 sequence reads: CASSSEAVAYEQYF. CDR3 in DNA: TGTGCCAGCAGCTCAGAGGCGGTGGCCTACGAGCAGTACTTC.

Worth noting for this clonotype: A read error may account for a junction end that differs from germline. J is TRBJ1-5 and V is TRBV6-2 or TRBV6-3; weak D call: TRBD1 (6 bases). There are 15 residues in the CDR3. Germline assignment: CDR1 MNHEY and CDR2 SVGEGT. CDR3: CASGYRVTKNQPQHF. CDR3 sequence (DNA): TGTGCCAGCGGTTACAGGGTTACAAAAAATCAGCCCCAGCATTTT.

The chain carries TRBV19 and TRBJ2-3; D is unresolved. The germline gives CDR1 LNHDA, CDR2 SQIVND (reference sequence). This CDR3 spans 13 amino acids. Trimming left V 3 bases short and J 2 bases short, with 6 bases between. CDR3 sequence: CASSMWTTDTQYF. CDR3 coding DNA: TGTGCCAGTAGTATGTGGACCACAGATACGCAGTATTTT.

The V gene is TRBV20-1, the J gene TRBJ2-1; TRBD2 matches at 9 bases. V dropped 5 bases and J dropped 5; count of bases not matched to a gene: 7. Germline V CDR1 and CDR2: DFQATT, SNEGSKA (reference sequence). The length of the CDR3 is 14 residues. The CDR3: CSADEREAHNEQFF. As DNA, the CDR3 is TGCAGTGCTGATGAGCGGGAGGCACACAATGAGCAGTTCTTC.

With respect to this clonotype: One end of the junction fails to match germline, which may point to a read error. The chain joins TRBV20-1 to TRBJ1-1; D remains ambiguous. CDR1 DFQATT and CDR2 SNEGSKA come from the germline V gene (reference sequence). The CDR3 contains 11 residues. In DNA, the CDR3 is TGCAGTACTAGAGATCTGGGTGAAGCTTTCTTT. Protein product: CSTRDLGEAFF.

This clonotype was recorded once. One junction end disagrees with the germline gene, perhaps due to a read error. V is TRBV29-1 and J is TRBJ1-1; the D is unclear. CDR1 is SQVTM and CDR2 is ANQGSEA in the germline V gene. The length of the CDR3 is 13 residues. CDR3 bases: TGCAGCTGTAGGCCCCCCGAGGAGGATGAAGCTTTATTT. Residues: CSCRPPEEDEALF.

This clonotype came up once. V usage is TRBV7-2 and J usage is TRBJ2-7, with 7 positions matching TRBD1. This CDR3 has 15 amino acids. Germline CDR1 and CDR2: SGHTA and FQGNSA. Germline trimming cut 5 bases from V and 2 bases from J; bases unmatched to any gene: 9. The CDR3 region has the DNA TGTGCCAGCAGCGCCAGGACAGGTCAACCCTACGAGCAGTACTTC. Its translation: CASSARTGQPYEQYF.

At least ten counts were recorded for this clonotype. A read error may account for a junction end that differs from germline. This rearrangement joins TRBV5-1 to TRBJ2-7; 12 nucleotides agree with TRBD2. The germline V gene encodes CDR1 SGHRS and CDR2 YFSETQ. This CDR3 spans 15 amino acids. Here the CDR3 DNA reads TGTGCCAGCAGCCTACTAGCGGGGGGCTCCTACGAGCAGTACTTC. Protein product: CASSLLAGGSYEQYF.

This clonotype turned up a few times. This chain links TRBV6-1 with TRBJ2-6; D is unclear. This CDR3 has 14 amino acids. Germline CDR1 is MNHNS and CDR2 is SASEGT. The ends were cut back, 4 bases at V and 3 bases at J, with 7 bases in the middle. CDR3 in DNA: TGTGCCAGCAGTGGGGCGGTTGGGGCCAACGTCCTGACTTTC. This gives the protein CASSGAVGANVLTF.

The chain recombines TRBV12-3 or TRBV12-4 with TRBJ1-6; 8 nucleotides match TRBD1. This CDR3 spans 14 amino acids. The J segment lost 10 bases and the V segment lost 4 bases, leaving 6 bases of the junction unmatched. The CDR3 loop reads CASSWTGKESPLHF. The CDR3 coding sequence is TGTGCCAGCAGTTGGACAGGGAAGGAGTCACCCCTCCACTTT.

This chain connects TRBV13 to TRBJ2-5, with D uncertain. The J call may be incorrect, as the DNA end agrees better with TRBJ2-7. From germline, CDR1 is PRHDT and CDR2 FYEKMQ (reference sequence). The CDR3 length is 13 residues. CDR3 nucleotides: TGTGCCAGCAGCCCCCTGGGGAATGACGAGCAGTACTTC. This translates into CASSPLGNDEQYF.

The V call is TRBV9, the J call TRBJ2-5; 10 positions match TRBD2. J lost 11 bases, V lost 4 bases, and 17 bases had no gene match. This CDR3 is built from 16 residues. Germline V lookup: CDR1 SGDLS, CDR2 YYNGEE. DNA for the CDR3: TGTGCCAGCAGCCCCCTTCGAGCGGGAGGGCCGAATGAGCAGTACTTC. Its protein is CASSPLRAGGPNEQYF.

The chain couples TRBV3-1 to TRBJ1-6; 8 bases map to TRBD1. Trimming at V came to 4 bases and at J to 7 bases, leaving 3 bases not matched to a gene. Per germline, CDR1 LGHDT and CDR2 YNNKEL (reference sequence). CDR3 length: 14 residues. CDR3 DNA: TGTGCCAGCAGCCGTCGGACAGGGAATTCACCCCTCCACTTT. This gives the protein CASSRRTGNSPLHF.

The CDR3 sequence is CASSLGERGYTDTQYF. The CDR3 bases are TGCGCCAGCAGCTTAGGCGAGCGGGGGTACACAGATACGCAGTATTTT. The chain carries TRBV5-1 and TRBJ2-3; 8 bases map to TRBD2. Trimming at V came to 2 bases and at J to 2 bases, leaving 7 bases not matched to a gene. The CDR3 length is 16 residues. Germline loops: CDR1 SGHRS, CDR2 YFSETQ.

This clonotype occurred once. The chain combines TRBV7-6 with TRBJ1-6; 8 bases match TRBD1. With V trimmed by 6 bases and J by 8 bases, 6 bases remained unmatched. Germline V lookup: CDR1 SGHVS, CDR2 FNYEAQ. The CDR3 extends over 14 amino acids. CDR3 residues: CASSTGTGDSPLHF. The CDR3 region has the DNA TGTGCCAGCAGTACCGGGACAGGTGATTCACCCCTCCACTTT.

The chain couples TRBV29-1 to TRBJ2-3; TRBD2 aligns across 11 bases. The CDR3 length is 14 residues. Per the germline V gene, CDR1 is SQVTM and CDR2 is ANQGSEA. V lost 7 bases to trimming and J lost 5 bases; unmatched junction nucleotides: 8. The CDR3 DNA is TGCAGCGCCAGACTAGCGGGGCCGGGAGATACGCAGTATTTT. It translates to CSARLAGPGDTQYF.

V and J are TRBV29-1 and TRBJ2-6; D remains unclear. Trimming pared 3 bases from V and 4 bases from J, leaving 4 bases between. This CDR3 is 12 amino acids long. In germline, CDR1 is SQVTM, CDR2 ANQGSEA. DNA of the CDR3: TGCAGCGTTGACTCCGGGGCCAACGTCCTGACTTTC. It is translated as CSVDSGANVLTF.